This TCR beta chain was captured in a study of blood T cell repertoires in COVID-19. Looking at the study overall: Specimens from acute and convalescent COVID-19 originated in the United States, Italy and Spain. The cDNA or gDNA used as material had been derived from T cells, B-cell-depleted T cells, or PBMCs.

Original processing methods: Nucleated cell number was recorded as an estimate derived from reference gene primer amplification. Here immunoSEQ multiplex PCR was the method, and the copy in TCRdb shows in-frame clones only, minus some. The DNA was the basis for D and trimming; V, J and clone size are from that table. The table records about 67,000 clones, more than 70% of them present only once. Germline lookup yields CDR1 SGHDT and CDR2 YYEEEE. V lost 3 bases, J lost 10 bases, and 16 bases lay in between. The CDR3 is made up of 13 amino acids. This chain connects TRBV5-6 to TRBJ1-2; tentative D call: TRBD1 (6 bases). The sequencing input was peripheral blood. This sequence was found in a woman in her sixties with acute or convalescent COVID-19. As DNA, the CDR3 is TGTGCCAGCAGCTCCGACAGGAGGAGCCACTACACCTTC. Encoded protein: CASSSDRRSHYTF.